Below, 12 T cell receptor beta chains from the same sample are listed, as sequenced in a study of blood T cell repertoires in COVID-19. TCRdb's copy holds only in-frame clones and misses some; the assay was immunoSEQ multiplex PCR. The repertoire has approximately 280,000 clones, approximately 90% of them found once; the top ten carry 5.5% to 7%. Material: PBMCs or T cells enriched from blood (not recorded which). The receptors shown here come from a woman aged 40 to 50 who had recovered from COVID-19.

This clone has just a few counts. CDR3 coding DNA: TGTGCCAGTCAACGGGACAAGAACACTGAAGCTTTCTTT. Its translation: CASQRDKNTEAFF. The J gene is TRBJ1-1, the V gene TRBV2; tentatively, D is TRBD1 (6 bases). The CDR3 loop spans 13 amino acids. The germline CDR1 and CDR2 sequences are SNHLY and FYNNEI. V was clipped by 9 bases and J by 1 base, with 12 bases between them. Variable domain in full (rest from reference TRBV2 and TRBJ1-1): EPEVTQTPSHQVTQMGQEVILRCVPISNHLYFYWYRQILGQKVEFLVSFYNNEISEKSEIFDDQFSVERPDGSNFTLKIRSTKLEDSAMYFCASQRDKNTEAFFGQGTRLTVV.

The chain has TRBV28 and TRBJ1-2, with D perhaps matching TRBD1 (6 bases). The CDR3 runs 15 residues. In germline, CDR1 is MDHEN, CDR2 SYDVKM. With 5 bases removed from V and 3 bases from J, the gap between germline ends came to 16 bases. CDR3 bases: TGTGCCAGCAGTCCCAGGGGAAGGTCGGACTATGGCTACACCTTC. The encoded protein is CASSPRGRSDYGYTF.

The V and J genes are TRBV30 and TRBJ2-2, with D unclear. The length of the CDR3 is 13 residues. Germline loops: CDR1 GTSNPN, CDR2 SVGIG (reference sequence). V was pared by 0 bases and J by 3 bases, with 5 bases between. CDR3 sequence: CAWSVLHTGELFF. Here the CDR3 DNA reads TGTGCCTGGAGTGTACTCCACACCGGGGAGCTGTTTTTT. The full variable domain, completed using reference TRBV30 and TRBJ2-2, is SQTIHQWPATLVQPVGSPLSLECTVEGTSNPNLYWYRQAAGRGLQLLFYSVGIGQISSEVPQNLSASRPQDRQFILSSKKLLLSDSGFYLCAWSVLHTGELFFGEGSRLTVL.

The V and J genes are TRBV7-2 and TRBJ2-2; 7 bases match TRBD1. Trimming cost V 5 bases and J 6 bases; bases outside gene matches: 6. In germline, CDR1 is SGHTA, CDR2 FQGNSA. CDR3 length: 14 residues. CDR3 DNA: TGTGCCAGCAGCGCCACCGGGACAGCCGGGGAGCTGTTTTTT. Translating it yields CASSATGTAGELFF.

This clone was counted a single time. The chain combines TRBV5-1 with TRBJ1-1; no reliable D call. The CDR3 consists of 17 residues. Germline-derived CDR1 and CDR2 are SGHRS and YFSETQ. Trimming took off 4 bases at V and 1 base at J, with 20 bases between the two ends. In DNA, the CDR3 is TGCGCCAGCAGCCTCAACCTCGTGGCACAGCAGAACACTGAAGCTTTCTTT. It codes for CASSLNLVAQQNTEAFF.

As for this clone: This CDR3 is also generated by other DNA sequences in the sample. The gene calls are TRBV28 and TRBJ1-2; 8 bases match TRBD1. This CDR3 spans 12 amino acids. Germline CDR1 reads MDHEN; CDR2 reads SYDVKM. Trimming removed 6 bases from V and 4 bases from J; junction bases left unmatched: 1. The CDR3 reads CASSTGGYGYTF. Written as DNA, the CDR3 is TGTGCCAGCAGCACAGGGGGCTATGGCTACACCTTC.

The chain couples TRBV7-2 to TRBJ2-3; a possible D gene is TRBD2 (5 bases). CDR1 SGHTA and CDR2 FQGNSA come from the germline V gene. Trimming pared 2 bases from V and 1 base from J, leaving 10 bases between. This CDR3 contains 15 residues. The CDR3, as DNA: TGTGCCAGCAGCTTATCGCGGGTGGGCACAGATACGCAGTATTTT. This sequence encodes CASSLSRVGTDTQYF.

This chain joins TRBV24-1 and TRBJ2-3; the match to TRBD2 covers 10 bases. Losses at the gene ends were 7 bases for V and 1 base for J; bases not matched to a gene: 7. The CDR3 runs 16 residues. Germline CDR1 and CDR2: KGHDR and SFDVKD. The CDR3 nucleotides read TGTGCCACCAGCCCCTTTGGGACTAGCGGCACAGATACGCAGTATTTT. It codes for CATSPFGTSGTDTQYF.

The gene calls are TRBV7-9 and TRBJ2-1, with TRBD2 matching 11 bases. After removal of 1 base from V and 2 bases from J, the junction contained 4 bases not matched to a gene. The CDR3 length is 17 residues. Germline V lookup: CDR1 SEHNR, CDR2 FQNEAQ (reference sequence). CDR3 loop: CASSLGTTSGAYNEQFF. The CDR3 bases are TGTGCCAGCAGCTTAGGGACGACTAGCGGGGCCTACAATGAGCAGTTCTTC.

The chain joins TRBV11-3 to TRBJ2-1; 8 bases fit TRBD2. Looked up from germline, CDR1 is SGHNT and CDR2 is YENEEA. V shed 6 bases and J 10 bases; nucleotides not matched to a gene: 11. The CDR3 runs 14 residues. In DNA, the CDR3 is TGTGCCAGCAGTTCTGGGCGGGGGGCCGTCGAGCAGTTCTTC. It yields the protein CASSSGRGAVEQFF.

The V and J genes are TRBV18 and TRBJ2-5, with no clear D. The CDR3 is made up of 14 amino acids. Deletions cut 1 base from V and 4 bases from J, with 10 bases between. CDR1 KGHSH and CDR2 LQKENI come from the germline V gene. In nucleotides, the CDR3 is TGTGCCAGCTCACCACGGTCTGGAGTAGAGACCCAGTACTTC. This sequence encodes CASSPRSGVETQYF.

J is TRBJ1-5 and V is TRBV11-3, with 7 positions matching TRBD1. The CDR3 consists of 16 residues. In germline, CDR1 is SGHNT, CDR2 YENEEA. V lost 5 bases to trimming and J lost 0 bases; unmatched junction nucleotides: 7. The CDR3 sequence: CASSDKDRTSNQPQHF. In DNA form, the CDR3 reads TGTGCCAGCAGCGACAAGGACAGGACTAGCAATCAGCCCCAGCATTTT.